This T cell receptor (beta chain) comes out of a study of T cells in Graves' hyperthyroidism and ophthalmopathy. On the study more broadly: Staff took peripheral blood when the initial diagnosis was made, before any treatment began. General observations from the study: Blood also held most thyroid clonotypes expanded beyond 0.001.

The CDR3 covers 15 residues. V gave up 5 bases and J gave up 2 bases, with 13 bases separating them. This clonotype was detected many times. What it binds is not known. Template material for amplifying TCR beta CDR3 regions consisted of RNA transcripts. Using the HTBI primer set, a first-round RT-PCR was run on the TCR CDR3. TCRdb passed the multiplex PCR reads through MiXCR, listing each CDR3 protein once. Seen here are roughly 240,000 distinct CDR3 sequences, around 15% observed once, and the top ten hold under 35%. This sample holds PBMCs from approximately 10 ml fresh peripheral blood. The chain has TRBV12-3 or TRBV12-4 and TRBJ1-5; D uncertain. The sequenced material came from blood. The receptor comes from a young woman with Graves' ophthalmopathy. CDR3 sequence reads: CASSPEGRGNQPQHF. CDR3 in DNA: TGTGCCAGCAGTCCAGAGGGTAGGGGCAATCAGCCCCAGCATTTT.